The 17 T cell receptor beta chains given below trace back to one sample, sequenced in a study of blood T cell repertoires in COVID-19. Sequencing was performed with immunoSEQ multiplex PCR; in TCRdb, only in-frame clones are kept and a portion is missing. The data hold more than 350,000 clones, with roughly 84% observed a single time. The specimen was PBMCs or T cells enriched from blood (not recorded which). These receptor sequences come from a woman between 18 and 30 years old who had been exposed to COVID-19.

This rearrangement joins TRBV7-3 to TRBJ2-7, with TRBD2 identical over 13 bases. The V segment lost 8 bases and the J segment 6 bases; nucleotides outside the gene matches: 7. This CDR3 has 14 residues. Germline V lookup: CDR1 SGHTA, CDR2 FQGTGA. In DNA, the CDR3 is TGTGCCAGCCGGACTAGCGGGGGTAGCGGCGAGCAGTACTTC. Translating it yields CASRTSGGSGEQYF. Variable domain in full (rest from reference TRBV7-3 and TRBJ2-7): GAGVSQTPSNKVTEKGKYVELRCDPISGHTALYWYRQSLGQGPEFLIYFQGTGAADDSGLPNDRFFAVRPEGSVSTLKIQRTERGDSAVYLCASRTSGGSGEQYFGPGTRLTVT.

V usage is TRBV28 and J usage is TRBJ2-6; no reliable D call. Germline CDR1 and CDR2: MDHEN and SYDVKM. There are 14 residues in the CDR3. Trimming stripped 6 bases from V and 0 bases from J, with 6 bases between. The CDR3 DNA sequence: TGTGCCAGCAGCCCCCGCTCTGGGGCCAACGTCCTGACTTTC. Its protein product is CASSPRSGANVLTF.

The CDR3 here is CASSVLTQRGYGYTF. The CDR3 DNA reads TGTGCCAGCAGTGTCCTGACTCAACGGGGCTATGGCTACACCTTC. The chain couples TRBV25-1 to TRBJ1-2; D unclear. CDR1 is MGHDK, CDR2 SYGVNS, per germline. The CDR3 totals 15 residues. With 4 bases removed from V and 4 bases from J, the gap between germline ends came to 16 bases.

The chain carries TRBV6-4 and TRBJ2-2; 9 bases map to TRBD1. After removal of 5 bases from V and 7 bases from J, the junction contained 5 bases not matched to a gene. This CDR3 is 14 amino acids long. The germline V gene encodes CDR1 MRHNA and CDR2 SNTAGT. The DNA of the CDR3 is TGTGCCAGCAGTCCCGGACAGGGGAACGGGGAGCTGTTTTTT. Protein product: CASSPGQGNGELFF.

V gene TRBV5-5 combines with J gene TRBJ2-7, with 9 nucleotides matching TRBD1. The CDR3 runs 15 residues. With V trimmed by 4 bases and J by 5 bases, 10 bases remained unmatched. From germline, CDR1 is SGHKS and CDR2 YYEKEE (reference sequence). CDR3 coding DNA: TGTGCCAGCAGCCTCCAGCCGGGACAGGGTGACGAGCAGTACTTC. Translating it yields CASSLQPGQGDEQYF. Drawing the rest from reference TRBV5-5 and TRBJ2-7, the complete variable domain is DAGVTQSPTHLIKTRGQQVTLRCSPISGHKSVSWYQQVLGQGPQFIFQYYEKEERGRGNFPDRFSARQFPNYSSELNVNALLLGDSALYLCASSLQPGQGDEQYFGPGTRLTVT.

The J gene is TRBJ1-2, the V gene TRBV2; 8 bases align to TRBD1. Germline assignment: CDR1 SNHLY and CDR2 FYNNEI. This CDR3 is built from 14 residues. V lost 4 bases, J lost 3 bases, and 4 bases stayed unmatched. CDR3 in amino acids: CASSGEQGDYGYTF. CDR3 bases: TGTGCCAGCAGTGGGGAACAGGGGGACTATGGCTACACCTTC. Full variable domain (remainder filled in from reference TRBV2 and TRBJ1-2): EPEVTQTPSHQVTQMGQEVILRCVPISNHLYFYWYRQILGQKVEFLVSFYNNEISEKSEIFDDQFSVERPDGSNFTLKIRSTKLEDSAMYFCASSGEQGDYGYTFGSGTRLTVV.

The chain links TRBV28 to TRBJ2-7; 7 bases align to TRBD2. V gave up 7 bases and J gave up 1 base; unmatched junction bases: 4. This CDR3 region has 13 residues. From germline, CDR1 is MDHEN and CDR2 SYDVKM. Written as DNA, the CDR3 is TGTGCCAGCACCTTGGGACTATCCTACGAGCAGTACTTC. Translation: CASTLGLSYEQYF.

The V gene is TRBV2, the J gene TRBJ1-4, with D possibly being TRBD1 (5 bases). Trimming cost V 5 bases and J 7 bases, with 17 bases left between them. The CDR3 runs 15 residues. CDR1 and CDR2 from the germline V gene are SNHLY and FYNNEI. The CDR3 DNA reads as TGTGCCAGCAGTACCAGAGGGGAGGAAGGTGAAAAACTGTTTTTT. Translating gives CASSTRGEEGEKLFF.

This clone showed up just once. The rearrangement uses TRBV19 and TRBJ1-1, with 7 bases fitting TRBD1. The V gene end was trimmed by 7 bases and the J gene end by 4 bases; junction bases not matched to a gene: 9. The CDR3 extends over 14 amino acids. Per the germline V gene, CDR1 is LNHDA and CDR2 is SQIVND (reference sequence). CDR3 nucleotides: TGTGCCAGTACTGACACAGGGGCGATCACTGAAGCTTTCTTT. Protein: CASTDTGAITEAFF.

This chain links TRBV9 with TRBJ1-3; 7 nucleotides line up with TRBD1. Germline assignment: CDR1 SGDLS and CDR2 YYNGEE. The CDR3 extends over 18 amino acids. J was trimmed by 4 bases and V by 2 bases; bases with no gene match: 15. DNA for the CDR3: TGTGCCAGCAGCGTGGGGTCACCGACAGGGTTTGGGGGAAACACCATATATTTT. This translates into CASSVGSPTGFGGNTIYF. Full variable domain (remainder filled in from reference TRBV9 and TRBJ1-3): DSGVTQTPKHLITATGQRVTLRCSPRSGDLSVYWYQQSLDQGLQFLIQYYNGEERAKGNILERFSAQQFPDLHSELNLSSLELGDSALYFCASSVGSPTGFGGNTIYFGEGSWLTVV.

The chain links TRBV18 to TRBJ2-1, with a tentative D call TRBD1 (6 bases). From germline, CDR1 is KGHSH and CDR2 LQKENI. This CDR3 spans 13 amino acids. V was pared by 5 bases and J by 9 bases, with 14 bases between. The CDR3, as DNA: TGTGCCAGCTCAACTACAGGGCACGGTGAGCAGTTCTTC. This encodes CASSTTGHGEQFF.

This clone showed up just a few times. This chain joins TRBV4-2 and TRBJ1-1, with D unresolved. The germline CDR1 and CDR2 sequences are LGHNA and YNFKEQ. The CDR3 totals 14 residues. Trimming took off 0 bases at V and 7 bases at J, with 12 bases between the two ends. The CDR3 loop reads CASSQEQLSSEAFF. The CDR3 coding sequence is TGTGCCAGCAGCCAAGAACAGCTCTCCAGTGAAGCTTTCTTT.

The chain recombines TRBV4-1 with TRBJ2-7; 10 bases align to TRBD2. This CDR3 has 15 amino acids. V dropped 4 bases and J dropped 7; count of bases not matched to a gene: 10. Germline assignment: CDR1 MGHRA and CDR2 YSYEKL. In DNA, the CDR3 is TGCGCCAGCAGCCCTAGGGAGCGGGAGGGCCGAGAGCAGTACTTC. This codes for CASSPREREGREQYF.

This clone was seen at least ten times. V and J are TRBV4-3 and TRBJ2-1, with D possibly TRBD2 on 6 matching bases. V shed 2 bases and J shed 6 bases, with 14 bases lying between them. From germline, CDR1 is LGHNA and CDR2 YSLEER. The CDR3 runs to 15 residues. The CDR3 nucleotides are TGCGCCAGCAGCCAACTCTACCGGGACTCCAATGAGCAGTTCTTC. Residues: CASSQLYRDSNEQFF.

V gene TRBV6-5 combines with J gene TRBJ2-1, with D hard to call. Germline values: CDR1 MNHEY, CDR2 SVGAGI. The CDR3 has 13 residues. Deletions cut 7 bases from V and 1 base from J, with 8 bases between. CDR3 coding DNA: TGTGCCAGCAAGACTGCTTCCTACAATGAGCAGTTCTTC. Translated, it gives CASKTASYNEQFF.

The chain links TRBV27 to TRBJ2-2; perhaps TRBD1 as D (6 bases). The CDR3 sequence is 17 residues long. V dropped 4 bases and J dropped 0 bases, with 15 bases sitting between them. Germline CDR1 is MNHEY and CDR2 is SMNVEV (reference sequence). The CDR3 DNA is TGTGCCAGCAGTTCAGGGGCCAAGCTAGCGAACACCGGGGAGCTGTTTTTT. This translates into CASSSGAKLANTGELFF.

This rearrangement joins TRBV11-2 to TRBJ1-2; D gene uncertain. CDR1 is SGHAT, CDR2 FQNNGV, per germline. The CDR3 spans 12 residues. V was cut by 2 bases and J by 8 bases, with 9 bases left in between. CDR3 in amino acids: CASSLSMRGYTF. The CDR3 DNA reads TGTGCCAGCAGCTTATCAATGAGGGGCTACACCTTC. The full variable domain, with the rest looked up from reference TRBV11-2 and TRBJ1-2, is EAGVAQSPRYKIIEKRQSVAFWCNPISGHATLYWYQQILGQGPKLLIQFQNNGVVDDSQLPKDRFSAERLKGVDSTLKIQPAKLEDSAVYLCASSLSMRGYTFGSGTRLTVV.